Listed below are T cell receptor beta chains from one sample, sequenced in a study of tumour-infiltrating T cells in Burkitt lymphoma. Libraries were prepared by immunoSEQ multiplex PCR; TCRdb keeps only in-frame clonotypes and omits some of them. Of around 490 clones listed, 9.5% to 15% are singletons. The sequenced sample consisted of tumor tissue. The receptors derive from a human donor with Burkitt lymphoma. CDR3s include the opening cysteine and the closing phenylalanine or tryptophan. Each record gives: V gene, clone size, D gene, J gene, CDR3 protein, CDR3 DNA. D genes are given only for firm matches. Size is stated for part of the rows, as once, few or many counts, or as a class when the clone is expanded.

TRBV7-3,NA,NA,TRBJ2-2,CASSPGSASPGELFF,TGTGCCAGCAGCCCCGGATCTGCCTCTCCCGGGGAGCTGTTTTTT
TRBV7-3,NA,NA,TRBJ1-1,CASSGRHPDTEAFF,TGTGCCAGCAGCGGAAGACACCCAGACACTGAAGCTTTCTTT
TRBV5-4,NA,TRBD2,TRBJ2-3,CASREGLAGGDTQYF,TGTGCCAGCAGGGAGGGACTAGCGGGAGGGGATACGCAGTATTTT
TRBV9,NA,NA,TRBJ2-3,CASSVGADTQYF,TGTGCCAGCAGCGTAGGCGCCGATACGCAGTATTTT
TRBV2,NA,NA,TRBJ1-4,CASTEEGKLFF,TGTGCCAGCACCGAAGAGGGAAAACTGTTTTTT
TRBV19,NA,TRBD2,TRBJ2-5,CASSTTLAGGQETQYF,TGTGCCAGTAGTACCACTCTAGCGGGTGGGCAAGAGACCCAGTACTTC
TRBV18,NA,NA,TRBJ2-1,CASSPSYPNEQFF,TGTGCCAGCTCACCGAGCTATCCTAATGAGCAGTTCTTC
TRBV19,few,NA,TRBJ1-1,CATSWGLNTEAFF,TGTGCCACCTCATGGGGGCTGAACACTGAAGCTTTCTTT
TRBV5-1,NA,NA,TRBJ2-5,CASSLRTEETQYF,TGCGCCAGCAGCTTACGGACTGAAGAGACCCAGTACTTC
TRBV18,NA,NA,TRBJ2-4,CASSPPGQKNIQYF,TGTGCCAGCTCACCACCCGGACAGAAAAACATTCAGTACTTC
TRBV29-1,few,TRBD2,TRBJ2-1,CSVPARGAVNEQFF,TGCAGCGTTCCTGCGCGGGGGGCCGTGAATGAGCAGTTCTTC
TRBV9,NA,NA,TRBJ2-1,CASSQRGSDNEQFF,TGTGCCAGCAGTCAAAGGGGTTCGGACAATGAGCAGTTCTTC
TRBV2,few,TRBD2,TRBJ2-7,CASLAGVSYEQYF,TGTGCCAGTTTAGCGGGAGTATCCTACGAGCAGTACTTC
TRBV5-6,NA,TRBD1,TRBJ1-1,CASSGTGTAVRAEAFF,TGTGCCAGCAGCGGCACCGGGACAGCTGTGCGTGCTGAAGCTTTCTTT
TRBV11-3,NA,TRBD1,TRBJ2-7,CASSKEGTVGDEQYF,TGTGCCAGCAGCAAAGAGGGGACAGTCGGGGACGAGCAGTACTTC
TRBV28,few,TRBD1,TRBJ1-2,CASKPRDRVYGYTF,TGTGCCAGCAAACCGCGGGACAGGGTCTATGGCTACACCTTC
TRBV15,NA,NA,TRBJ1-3,CATSRDQGGSGNTIYF,TGTGCCACCAGCAGAGATCAGGGCGGGTCTGGAAACACCATATATTTT
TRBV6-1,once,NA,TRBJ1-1,CASSENPGNTEAFF,TGTGCCAGCAGTGAAAATCCCGGAAACACTGAAGCTTTCTTT
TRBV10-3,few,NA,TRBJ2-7,CAIKSDPYKEQYF,TGTGCCATCAAATCGGACCCCTATAAGGAGCAGTACTTC
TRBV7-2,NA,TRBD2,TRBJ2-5,CASSSRLAGAETQYF,TGTGCCAGCAGCTCAAGACTAGCGGGGGCGGAGACCCAGTACTTC
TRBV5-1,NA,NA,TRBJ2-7,CASSGTGYEQYF,TGCGCCAGCAGCGGTACAGGGTACGAGCAGTACTTC
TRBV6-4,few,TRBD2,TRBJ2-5,CASSDSETSGKETQYF,TGTGCCAGCAGTGACTCGGAGACTAGCGGGAAAGAGACCCAGTACTTC
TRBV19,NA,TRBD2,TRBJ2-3,CASSPGLAGGADTQYF,TGTGCCAGTAGTCCGGGACTAGCGGGAGGAGCAGATACGCAGTATTTT
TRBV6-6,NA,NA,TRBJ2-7,CASSYAAAYEQYF,TGTGCCAGCAGTTACGCGGCTGCCTACGAGCAGTACTTC
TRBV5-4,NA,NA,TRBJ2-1,CASSPHPLAWDAGFF,TGTGCCAGCAGCCCACATCCTTTGGCCTGGGACGCGGGGTTCTTC
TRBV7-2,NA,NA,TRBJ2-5,CASSLVWSGHPGGETQYF,TGTGCCAGCAGCTTAGTTTGGAGCGGGCACCCAGGGGGGGAGACCCAGTACTTC
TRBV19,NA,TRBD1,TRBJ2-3,CASSPGTAGGTDTQYF,TGTGCCAGTAGTCCTGGGACAGCAGGGGGTACAGATACGCAGTATTTT
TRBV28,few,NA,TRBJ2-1,CASSAFGRHNEQFF,TGTGCCAGCAGTGCCTTCGGCAGACACAATGAGCAGTTCTTC
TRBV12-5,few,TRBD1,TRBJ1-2,CASGEGAYYGYTF,TGTGCTAGTGGCGAGGGGGCCTACTATGGCTACACCTTC
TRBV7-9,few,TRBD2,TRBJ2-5,CASSPARSGRAGETQYF,TGTGCCAGCAGCCCAGCGAGGAGCGGGAGGGCCGGAGAGACCCAGTACTTC
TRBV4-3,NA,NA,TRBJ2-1,CASSHGPYNEQFF,TGCGCCAGCAGCCACGGCCCCTACAATGAGCAGTTCTTC
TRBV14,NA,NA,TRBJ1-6,CASSQVGSHSPLHF,TGTGCCAGCAGCCAAGTCGGTTCCCATTCACCCCTCCACTTT
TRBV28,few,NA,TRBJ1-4,CASSPDTLNEKLFF,TGTGCCAGCAGTCCCGACACGCTCAATGAAAAACTGTTTTTT
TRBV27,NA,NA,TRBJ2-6,CASSSPPGYSGANVLTF,TGTGCCAGCAGTTCCCCCCCCGGTTACTCTGGGGCCAACGTCCTGACTTTC
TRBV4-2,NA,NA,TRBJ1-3,CASSQEAGAISGNTIYF,TGTGCCAGCAGCCAAGAAGCGGGAGCGATCTCTGGAAACACCATATATTTT
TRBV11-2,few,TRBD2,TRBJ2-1,CASRLAGTYEQFF,TGTGCCAGCCGACTAGCGGGAACGTATGAGCAGTTCTTC
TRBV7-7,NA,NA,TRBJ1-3,CASSPDTDNSGNTIYF,TGTGCTAGCAGCCCTGACACCGACAACTCTGGAAACACCATATATTTT
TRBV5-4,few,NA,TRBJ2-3,CASSLDGGAGDTQYF,TGTGCCAGCAGCTTGGATGGGGGGGCAGGAGATACGCAGTATTTT
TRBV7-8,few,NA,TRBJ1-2,CASSLGHPNYGYTF,TGTGCCAGCAGCTTGGGACACCCAAACTATGGCTACACCTTC
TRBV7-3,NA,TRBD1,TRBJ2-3,CASRARTGGTDTQYF,TGTGCCAGCAGGGCTCGGACAGGGGGCACAGATACGCAGTATTTT
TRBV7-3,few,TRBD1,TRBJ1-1,CTSSPTGSTEAFF,TGTACCAGCAGCCCGACAGGGAGCACTGAAGCTTTCTTT
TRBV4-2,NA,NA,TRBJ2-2,CASSPQGSGELFF,TGTGCCAGCAGCCCCCAGGGGTCCGGGGAGCTGTTTTTT
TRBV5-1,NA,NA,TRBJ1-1,CASSLQRPNTEAFF,TGCGCCAGCAGCTTGCAGCGCCCGAACACTGAAGCTTTCTTT
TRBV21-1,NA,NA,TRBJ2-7,CASSKGGLAGELSYEQYF,TGTGCCAGCAGCAAAGGGGGACTAGCGGGAGAACTCTCCTACGAGCAGTACTTC
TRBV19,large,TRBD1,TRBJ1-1,CASSIPRGLNAFF,TGTGCCAGTAGTATACCCAGGGGGCTTAACGCTTTCTTT
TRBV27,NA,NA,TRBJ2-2,CASSLVQHPNTGELFF,TGTGCCAGCAGTTTGGTACAGCACCCGAACACCGGGGAGCTGTTTTTT
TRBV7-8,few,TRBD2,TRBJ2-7,CASSSLAGAYEQYF,TGTGCCAGCAGCTCCCTAGCGGGAGCCTACGAGCAGTACTTC
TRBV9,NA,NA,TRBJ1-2,CASSPGPVDYGYTF,TGTGCCAGCAGCCCCGGCCCGGTCGACTATGGCTACACCTTC
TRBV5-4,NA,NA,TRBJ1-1,CASSFGLDTEAFF,TGTGCCAGCAGCTTCGGGTTGGACACTGAAGCTTTCTTT
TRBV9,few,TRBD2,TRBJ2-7,CASSAGLAGGFAYEQYF,TGTGCCAGCAGCGCCGGACTAGCTGGAGGGTTCGCCTACGAGCAGTACTTC
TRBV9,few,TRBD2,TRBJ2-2,CASSVDAAGGAGELFF,TGTGCCAGCAGCGTAGACGCAGCGGGGGGTGCCGGGGAGCTGTTTTTT
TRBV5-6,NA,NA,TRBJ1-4,CASSFSTNEKLFF,TGTGCCAGCAGCTTTTCAACTAATGAAAAACTGTTTTTT